This T cell receptor (beta chain) emerged from a study of shared clonotypes between healthy human individuals. As for the study in general: For every donor, three CD4 naive, three CD4 memory, two CD8 naive and one CD8 memory plates were used. Findings and caveats of the study: Non-shared clonotypes had lower generation probabilities than clonotypes shared by all four sorted-subset donors.

Notes on this clone: What it binds is not known.

Only in-frame clones appear in the TCRdb table, and some are missing; sequencing was by immunoSEQ multiplex PCR. The sample shows about 2,100,000 clones, 85% to 95% of them seen only once. The trim removed 5 bases at V and 2 bases at J, leaving 14 bases unmatched. Looked up from germline, CDR1 is MDHEN and CDR2 is SYDVKM. CDR3 length: 19 residues. Naive CD8 cells comprised CD45RO-negative, CCR7-positively selected cells, excluding terminally differentiated effector memory CD45RA+ cells. The source is a man aged 18 to 35 in good health. Some clones in this sample may be carry-over from other donors' samples. V usage is TRBV28 and J usage is TRBJ2-7; 14 bases map to TRBD2. The sequencing input was naive CD8+ T cells from PBMCs. CDR3 loop: CASSPNYGTSGSLTYEQYF. CDR3 coding DNA: TGTGCCAGCAGTCCCAATTACGGGACTAGCGGGAGCCTCACCTACGAGCAGTACTTC.